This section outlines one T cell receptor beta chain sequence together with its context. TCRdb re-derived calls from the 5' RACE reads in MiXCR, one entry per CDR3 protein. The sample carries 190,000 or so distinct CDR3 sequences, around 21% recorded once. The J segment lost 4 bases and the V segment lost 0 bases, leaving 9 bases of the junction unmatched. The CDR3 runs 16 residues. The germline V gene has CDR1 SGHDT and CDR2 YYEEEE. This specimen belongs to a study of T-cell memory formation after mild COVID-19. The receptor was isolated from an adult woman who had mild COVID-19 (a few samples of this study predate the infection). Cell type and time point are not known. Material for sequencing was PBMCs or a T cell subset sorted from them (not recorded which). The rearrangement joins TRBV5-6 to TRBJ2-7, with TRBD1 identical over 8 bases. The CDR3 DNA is TGTGCCAGCAGCTTGGGGCAGGGGGCCTTCATTTACGAGCAGTACTTC. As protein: CASSLGQGAFIYEQYF.